The next 17 T cell receptor beta chains were all read from a single sample in a study of T cell responses to AZD1222 COVID-19 vaccine. Method: immunoSEQ multiplex PCR; TCRdb's copy keeps in-frame clones and lacks some. The table lists more than 75,000 clones, around 82% of them singletons, with under 1.5% in the top ten. The sample was peripheral blood, taken 28 days after the second AZD1222 dose. The receptors stem from an adult who received the AZD1222 COVID-19 vaccine.

CDR3: CASSSWVLNTEAFF. The CDR3 DNA reads TGTGCCAGCAGCTCGTGGGTCCTGAACACTGAAGCTTTCTTT. The J gene is TRBJ1-1, the V gene TRBV7-2; D unclear. Germline loops: CDR1 SGHTA, CDR2 FQGNSA. The CDR3 loop spans 14 amino acids. The germline V and J ends were trimmed by 4 bases and 0 bases, with 9 bases remaining between them.

The chain joins TRBV7-2 to TRBJ1-3; possibly TRBD1 for D (5 bases). The CDR3 has 16 residues. V was pared by 2 bases and J by 3 bases, with 14 bases between. Germline V gene data show CDR1 as SGHTA and CDR2 as FQGNSA. In DNA form, the CDR3 reads TGTGCCAGCAGCTTATCCCCGCAGGGAGGTGGAAACACCATATATTTT. It translates to CASSLSPQGGGNTIYF.

The V and J genes are TRBV3-1 (or the pseudogene TRBV3-2) and TRBJ2-3, with 10 positions matching TRBD2. Trimming took 3 bases from V and 1 from J; bases not matched to a gene: 7. Germline CDR1 is LGHDT and CDR2 is YNNKEL (reference sequence). The CDR3 has 17 amino acids. CDR3 sequence (DNA): TGTGCCAGCAGCCACACCTTAGCGGGAGGAGGCACAGATACGCAGTATTTT. It translates to CASSHTLAGGGTDTQYF.

V and J are TRBV7-3 and TRBJ1-2, with D unresolved. The V gene lost 2 bases and the J gene lost 4 bases, with 8 bases spanning the gap. The CDR3 spans 13 residues. Germline CDR1 reads SGHTA; CDR2 reads FQGTGA. The CDR3 nucleotides read TGTGCCAGCAGCTTAGAGGCCAGCTATGGCTACACCTTC. This translates into CASSLEASYGYTF.

The chain uses TRBV12-3 or TRBV12-4 and TRBJ1-1; TRBD1 is a possible D gene (5 bases). Trimming took off 5 bases at V and 4 bases at J, with 11 bases between the two ends. The CDR3 totals 13 residues. CDR3 sequence (DNA): TGTGCCAGCAGTCCCAGGGAGGGCACTGAAGCTTTCTTT. This gives the protein CASSPREGTEAFF.

The chain joins TRBV7-3 to TRBJ1-3; maybe TRBD1 (5 bases). In germline, CDR1 is SGHTA, CDR2 FQGTGA. This CDR3 has 16 amino acids. Trimming took off 1 base at V and 2 bases at J, with 12 bases between the two ends. Here the CDR3 reads CASSLNQGGAGNTIYF. CDR3 in DNA: TGTGCCAGCAGCTTAAACCAGGGAGGCGCTGGAAACACCATATATTTT.

The V and J genes are TRBV5-5 and TRBJ1-5, with D possibly TRBD1 on 6 matching bases. Germline CDR1 reads SGHKS; CDR2 reads YYEKEE (reference sequence). CDR3 length equals 14 residues. The V and J ends lost 4 bases and 7 bases respectively, with 15 bases between them. CDR3 nucleotides: TGTGCCAGCAGCCCAGCCCAGGGACACCAGCCCCAGCATTTT. The encoded protein is CASSPAQGHQPQHF. The whole variable domain, filled in from reference TRBV5-5 and TRBJ1-5, reads DAGVTQSPTHLIKTRGQQVTLRCSPISGHKSVSWYQQVLGQGPQFIFQYYEKEERGRGNFPDRFSARQFPNYSSELNVNALLLGDSALYLCASSPAQGHQPQHFGDGTRLSIL.

The chain is built from TRBV7-2 and TRBJ2-7, with 9 positions matching TRBD1. CDR1 is SGHTA, CDR2 FQGNSA, per germline. V gave up 5 bases and J gave up 6 bases; unmatched junction bases: 8. CDR3 size: 14 residues. Here the CDR3 DNA reads TGTGCCAGCAGCAGCCGGGACAGGGTATTCGAGCAGTACTTC. It codes for CASSSRDRVFEQYF.

The chain has TRBV7-2 and TRBJ1-3; unclear D gene. From germline, CDR1 is SGHTA and CDR2 FQGNSA. The CDR3 covers 16 residues. V gave up 6 bases and J gave up 1 base, with 16 bases separating them. The CDR3 DNA reads TGTGCCAGCAGTCGTGAGACATCTTTTTCTGGAAACACCATATATTTT. Encoded protein: CASSRETSFSGNTIYF.

CDR3 bases: TGTGCCAGCAGCTTATGGGGAGACCCCACACAAGAGACCCAGTACTTC. Translated, it gives CASSLWGDPTQETQYF. V is TRBV7-3 and J is TRBJ2-5; TRBD2 is a possible D gene (5 bases). The V end was cut by 2 bases, the J end by 2 bases, with 15 bases between. The CDR3 length is 16 residues. Germline lookup yields CDR1 SGHTA and CDR2 FQGTGA. The full variable domain, in which reference TRBV7-3 and TRBJ2-5 provide the parts outside the CDR3, is GAGVSQTPSNKVTEKGKYVELRCDPISGHTALYWYRQSLGQGPEFLIYFQGTGAADDSGLPNDRFFAVRPEGSVSTLKIQRTERGDSAVYLCASSLWGDPTQETQYFGPGTRLLVL.

This sequence joins TRBV7-9 and TRBJ1-1; no clear D. V was trimmed by 5 bases and J by 6 bases, leaving 19 bases between them. Germline V gene data show CDR1 as SEHNR and CDR2 as FQNEAQ (reference sequence). CDR3 length: 15 residues. The DNA of the CDR3 is TGTGCCAGCAGCCTCGAAGGAGTGGAGAGGGCTGAAGCTTTCTTT. This gives the protein CASSLEGVERAEAFF. The whole variable domain, remainder taken from reference TRBV7-9 and TRBJ1-1, is DTGVSQNPRHKITKRGQNVTFRCDPISEHNRLYWYRQTLGQGPEFLTYFQNEAQLEKSRLLSDRFSAERPKGSFSTLEIQRTEQGDSAMYLCASSLEGVERAEAFFGQGTRLTVV.

In this sample, this clone turned up a few times. The chain carries TRBV4-1 and TRBJ1-2; D is perhaps TRBD1 (6 bases). The CDR3 contains 15 residues. CDR1 and CDR2 (germline): MGHRA, YSYEKL. Trimming took 0 bases from V and 3 from J, leaving 11 bases between them. This CDR3 is CASSQEGQEYYGYTF. CDR3 sequence (DNA): TGCGCCAGCAGCCAAGAGGGACAAGAATACTATGGCTACACCTTC.

V is TRBV28 and J is TRBJ2-1; the D gene is possibly TRBD2 (6 bases). Trimming removed 7 bases from V and 6 bases from J, with 16 bases in between. The CDR3 length is 14 residues. The V gene's germline CDR1 is MDHEN and CDR2 SYDVKM. CDR3 amino acids: CASNPAGTSNEQFF. The CDR3, as DNA: TGTGCCAGCAATCCCGCGGGAACTAGCAATGAGCAGTTCTTC.

The J gene is TRBJ1-1, the V gene TRBV18; possible D gene TRBD1, 5 bases. The length of the CDR3 is 14 residues. The V gene's germline CDR1 is KGHSH and CDR2 LQKENI. Trimming took off 3 bases at V and 1 base at J, with 9 bases between the two ends. CDR3 sequence (DNA): TGTGCCAGCTCACCTTCGACAGCGAACACTGAAGCTTTCTTT. Its protein product is CASSPSTANTEAFF.

The CDR3 DNA reads TGTGCCTGGAGCCGGACAGGGACTAACACTGGAAACACCATATATTTT. Protein product: CAWSRTGTNTGNTIYF. The chain employs TRBV30 and TRBJ1-3; 8 bases are shared with TRBD1. The CDR3 is 16 amino acids. With 3 bases clipped from V and 2 bases from J, the junction kept 9 bases outside the gene matches. From germline, CDR1 is GTSNPN and CDR2 SVGIG (reference sequence).

This chain connects TRBV9 to TRBJ1-4, with 9 bases that match TRBD1. CDR1 and CDR2 from the germline V gene are SGDLS and YYNGEE. This CDR3 has 17 amino acids. With 0 bases clipped from V and 3 bases from J, the junction kept 6 bases outside the gene matches. CDR3 bases: TGTGCCAGCAGCGTAGGTGGGACAGGGATTCCTAATGAAAAACTGTTTTTT. It is translated as CASSVGGTGIPNEKLFF.

This chain joins TRBV19 and TRBJ2-3, with 9 bases matching TRBD1. Germline V CDR1 and CDR2: LNHDA, SQIVND (reference sequence). The CDR3 is made up of 15 amino acids. The V and J ends lost 4 bases and 3 bases, in that order; junction bases with no gene match: 5. In DNA form, the CDR3 reads TGTGCCAGTAGTAAGCACAGGGGGCCAACAGATACGCAGTATTTT. Amino acids: CASSKHRGPTDTQYF.